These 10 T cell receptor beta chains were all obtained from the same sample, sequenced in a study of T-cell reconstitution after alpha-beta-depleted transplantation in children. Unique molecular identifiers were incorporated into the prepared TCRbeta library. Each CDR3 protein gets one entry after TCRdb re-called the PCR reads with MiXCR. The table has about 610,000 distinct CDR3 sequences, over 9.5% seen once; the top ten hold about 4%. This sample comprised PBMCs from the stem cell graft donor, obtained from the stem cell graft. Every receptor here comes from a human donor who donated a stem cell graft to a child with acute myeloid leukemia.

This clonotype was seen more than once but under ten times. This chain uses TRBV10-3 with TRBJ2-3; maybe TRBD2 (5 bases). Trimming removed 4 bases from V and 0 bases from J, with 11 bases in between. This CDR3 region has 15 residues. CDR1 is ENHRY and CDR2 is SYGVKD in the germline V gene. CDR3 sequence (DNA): TGTGCCATCAGTGGAGGGCAGTTCAGCACAGATACGCAGTATTTT. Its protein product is CAISGGQFSTDTQYF.

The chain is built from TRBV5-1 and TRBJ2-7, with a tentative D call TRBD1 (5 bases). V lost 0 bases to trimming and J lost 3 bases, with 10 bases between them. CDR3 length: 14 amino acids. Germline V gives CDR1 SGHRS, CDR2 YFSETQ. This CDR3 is CASSLAAGFYEQYF. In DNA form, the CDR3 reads TGCGCCAGCAGCTTGGCGGCAGGGTTCTACGAGCAGTACTTC.

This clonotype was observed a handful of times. CDR3 nucleotide sequence: TGTGCCAGCTCTAAACTTAGGGACCCTCTAGATCAGCCCCAGCATTTT. Translated, it gives CASSKLRDPLDQPQHF. The chain combines TRBV6-1 with TRBJ1-5; tentatively, D is TRBD1 (5 bases). V lost 8 bases, J lost 5 bases, and 22 bases lay in between. Germline lookup yields CDR1 MNHNS and CDR2 SASEGT. There are 16 residues in the CDR3.

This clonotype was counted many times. The CDR3, as DNA: TGTGCCAGCAGTCCGACAGGCCAGGGAGAAAAACTGTTTTTT. It specifies CASSPTGQGEKLFF. The chain uses TRBV12-3 or TRBV12-4 and TRBJ1-4; possible D gene TRBD1, 6 bases. This CDR3 has 14 amino acids. Trimming shortened V by 5 bases and J by 8 bases, and 15 bases separated the two germline ends.

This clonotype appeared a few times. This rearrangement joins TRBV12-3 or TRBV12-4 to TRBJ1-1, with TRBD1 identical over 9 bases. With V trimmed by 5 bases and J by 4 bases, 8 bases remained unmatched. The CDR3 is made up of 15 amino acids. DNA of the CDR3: TGTGCCAGCAGTCGCCGGGACAGGGTTGGCACTGAAGCTTTCTTT. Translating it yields CASSRRDRVGTEAFF.

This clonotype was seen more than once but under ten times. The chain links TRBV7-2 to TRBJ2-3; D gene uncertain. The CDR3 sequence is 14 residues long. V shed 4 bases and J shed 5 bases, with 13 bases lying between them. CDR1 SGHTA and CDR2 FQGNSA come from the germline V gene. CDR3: CASSSPRGLDTQYF. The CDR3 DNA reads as TGTGCCAGCAGCTCCCCCCGAGGCCTAGATACGCAGTATTTT.

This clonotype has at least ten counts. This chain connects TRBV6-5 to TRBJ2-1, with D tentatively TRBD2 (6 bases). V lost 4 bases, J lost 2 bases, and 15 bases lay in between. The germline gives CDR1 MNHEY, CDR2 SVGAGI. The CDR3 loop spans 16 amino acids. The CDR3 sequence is CASSSPQAGTYNEQFF. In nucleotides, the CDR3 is TGTGCCAGCAGTTCCCCCCAAGCGGGTACCTACAATGAGCAGTTCTTC.

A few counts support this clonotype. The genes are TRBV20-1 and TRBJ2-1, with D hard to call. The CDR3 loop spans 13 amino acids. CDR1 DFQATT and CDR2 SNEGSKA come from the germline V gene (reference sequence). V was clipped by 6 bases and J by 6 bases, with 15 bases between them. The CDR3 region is CSAYNLGSNEQFF. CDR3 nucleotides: TGCAGTGCGTACAATCTAGGGTCCAATGAGCAGTTCTTC.

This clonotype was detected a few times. In nucleotides, the CDR3 is TGTGCCAGCAGTCCGACCCGTGGCTACACCTTC. Its protein is CASSPTRGYTF. The gene calls are TRBV28 and TRBJ1-2; D call uncertain. CDR3 length: 11 amino acids. Germline CDR1 reads MDHEN; CDR2 reads SYDVKM. Trimming pared 5 bases from V and 7 bases from J, leaving 8 bases between.

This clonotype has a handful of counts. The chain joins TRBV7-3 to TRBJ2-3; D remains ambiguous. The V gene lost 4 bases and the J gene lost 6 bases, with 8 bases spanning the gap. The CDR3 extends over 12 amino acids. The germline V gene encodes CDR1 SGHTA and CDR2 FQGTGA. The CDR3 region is CASSSTPDTQYF. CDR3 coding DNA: TGTGCCAGCAGCTCAACCCCGGATACGCAGTATTTT.